What follows describes a single T cell receptor (beta chain). This specimen comes from a study of blood T cell repertoires in COVID-19. Study in general: Whether acute or convalescent, the COVID-19 samples came from the United States, Italy and Spain. The cDNA or gDNA used as material had been derived from T cells, B-cell-depleted T cells, or PBMCs.

In the authors' workflow: Counts of nucleated cells, estimated from reference gene primer amplification, were obtained. Assay: immunoSEQ multiplex PCR; the TCRdb copy retains only in-frame clones and omits some. The V and J calls and clone size were taken over from that table, and D and trimming were inferred from the DNA. The repertoire consists of tens of thousands of clones, with approximately 90% occurring once and the leading ten covering about 2.7%. The CDR3 covers 14 residues. CDR1 is SNHLY and CDR2 is FYNNEI in the germline V gene. V lost 6 bases, J lost 5 bases, and 9 bases stayed unmatched.

The chain is built from TRBV2 and TRBJ1-1; TRBD1 agrees at 7 bases. The sequenced sample was peripheral blood. This receptor was taken from a woman older than 75 with acute or convalescent COVID-19. The DNA of the CDR3 is TGTGCCAGCAGGAAGGGGGCGGGGCGAACTGAAGCTTTCTTT. Protein: CASRKGAGRTEAFF.